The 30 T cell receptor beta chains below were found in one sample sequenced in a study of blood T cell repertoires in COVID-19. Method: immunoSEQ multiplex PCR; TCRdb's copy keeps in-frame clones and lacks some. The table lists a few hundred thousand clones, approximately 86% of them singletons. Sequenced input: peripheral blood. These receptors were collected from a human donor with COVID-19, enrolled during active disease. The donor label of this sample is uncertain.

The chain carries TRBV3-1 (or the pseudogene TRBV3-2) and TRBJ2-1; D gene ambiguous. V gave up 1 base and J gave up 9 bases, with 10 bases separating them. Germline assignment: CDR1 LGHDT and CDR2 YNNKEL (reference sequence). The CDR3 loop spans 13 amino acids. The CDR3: CASSQVAWSEQFF. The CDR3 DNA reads TGTGCCAGCAGCCAAGTCGCCTGGAGTGAGCAGTTCTTC.

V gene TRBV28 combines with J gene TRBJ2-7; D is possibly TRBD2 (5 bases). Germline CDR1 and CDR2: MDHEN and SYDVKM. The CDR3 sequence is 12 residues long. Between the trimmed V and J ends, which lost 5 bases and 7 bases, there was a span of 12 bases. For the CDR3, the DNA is TGTGCCAGCAGTCCGGGGATCTGGGAGCAGTACTTC. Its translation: CASSPGIWEQYF.

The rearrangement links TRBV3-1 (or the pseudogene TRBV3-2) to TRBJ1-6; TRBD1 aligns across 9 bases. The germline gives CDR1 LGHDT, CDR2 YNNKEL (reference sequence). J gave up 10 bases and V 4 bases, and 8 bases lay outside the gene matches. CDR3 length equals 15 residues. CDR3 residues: CASSLRDRDKSPLHF. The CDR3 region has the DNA TGTGCCAGCAGCCTCCGGGACAGGGACAAATCACCCCTCCACTTT.

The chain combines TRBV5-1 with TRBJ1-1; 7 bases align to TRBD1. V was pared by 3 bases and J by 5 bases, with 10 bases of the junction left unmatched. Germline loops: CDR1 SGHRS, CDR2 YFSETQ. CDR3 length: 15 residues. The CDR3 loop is CASSWPTGEGTEAFF. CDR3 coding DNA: TGCGCCAGCAGCTGGCCAACAGGGGAAGGGACTGAAGCTTTCTTT.

Here the CDR3 reads CASREGNTIYF. The CDR3 region has the DNA TGTGCCAGCAGGGAGGGAAACACCATATATTTT. The chain carries TRBV7-3 and TRBJ1-3, with D unclear. V was cut by 6 bases and J by 4 bases, with 4 bases left in between. There are 11 residues in the CDR3. Germline CDR1 SGHTA, CDR2 FQGTGA.

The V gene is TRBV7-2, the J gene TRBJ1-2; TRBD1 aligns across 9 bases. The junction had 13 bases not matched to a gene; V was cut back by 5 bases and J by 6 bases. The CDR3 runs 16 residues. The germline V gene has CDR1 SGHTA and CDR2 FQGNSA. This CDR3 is CASSRRGGTGWNGYTF. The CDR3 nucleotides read TGTGCCAGCAGCCGCAGGGGGGGGACAGGGTGGAATGGCTACACCTTC. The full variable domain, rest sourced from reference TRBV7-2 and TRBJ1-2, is GAGVSQSPSNKVTEKGKDVELRCDPISGHTALYWYRQSLGQGLEFLIYFQGNSAPDKSGLPSDRFSAERTGGSVSTLTIQRTQQEDSAVYLCASSRRGGTGWNGYTFGSGTRLTVV.

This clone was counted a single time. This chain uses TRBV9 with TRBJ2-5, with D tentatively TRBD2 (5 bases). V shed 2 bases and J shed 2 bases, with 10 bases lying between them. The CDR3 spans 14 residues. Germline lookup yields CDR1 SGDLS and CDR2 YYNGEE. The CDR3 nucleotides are TGTGCCAGCAGCGTTACGAGCGGACAAGAGACCCAGTACTTC. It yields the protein CASSVTSGQETQYF.

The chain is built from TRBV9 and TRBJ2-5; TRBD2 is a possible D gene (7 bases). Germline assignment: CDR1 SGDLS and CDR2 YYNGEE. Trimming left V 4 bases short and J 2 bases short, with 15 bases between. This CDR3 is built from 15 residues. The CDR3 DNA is TGTGCCAGCAGCCGGGGGGCCGGGCCACAAGAGACCCAGTACTTC. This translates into CASSRGAGPQETQYF.

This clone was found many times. CDR3 sequence reads: CASSSRGQLERTEAFF. For the CDR3, the DNA is TGTGCCAGCAGTTCTAGGGGACAGTTGGAAAGGACTGAAGCTTTCTTT. V gene TRBV28 combines with J gene TRBJ1-1; 7 bases align to TRBD1. Trimming removed 4 bases from V and 5 bases from J; junction bases left unmatched: 13. Germline V CDR1 and CDR2: MDHEN, SYDVKM. The CDR3 loop spans 16 amino acids.

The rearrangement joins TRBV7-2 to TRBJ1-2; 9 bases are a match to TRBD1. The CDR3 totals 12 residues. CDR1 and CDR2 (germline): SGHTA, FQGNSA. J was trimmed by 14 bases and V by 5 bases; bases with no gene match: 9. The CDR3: CASSRGKDRGTF. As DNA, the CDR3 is TGTGCCAGCAGCCGAGGGAAAGACAGGGGGACCTTC.

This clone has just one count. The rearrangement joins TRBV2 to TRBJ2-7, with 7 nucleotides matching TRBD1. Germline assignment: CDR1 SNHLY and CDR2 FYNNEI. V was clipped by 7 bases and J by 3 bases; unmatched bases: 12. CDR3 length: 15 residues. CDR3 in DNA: TGTGCCAGCAAGCCAGGACAGGTCGGGGTCTACGAGCAGTACTTC. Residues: CASKPGQVGVYEQYF.

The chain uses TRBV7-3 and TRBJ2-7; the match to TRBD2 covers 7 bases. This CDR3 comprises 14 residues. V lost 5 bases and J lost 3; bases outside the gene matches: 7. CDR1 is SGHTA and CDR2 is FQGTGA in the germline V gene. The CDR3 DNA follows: TGTGCCAGCAGCCGAACCAGCGGGAACTACGAGCAGTACTTC. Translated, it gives CASSRTSGNYEQYF.

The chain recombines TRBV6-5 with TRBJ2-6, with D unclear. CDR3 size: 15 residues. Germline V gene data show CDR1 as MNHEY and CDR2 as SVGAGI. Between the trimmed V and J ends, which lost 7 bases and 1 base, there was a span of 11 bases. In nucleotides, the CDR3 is TGTGCCAGCAAAGATCTATTATCTGGGGCCAACGTCCTGACTTTC. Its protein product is CASKDLLSGANVLTF.

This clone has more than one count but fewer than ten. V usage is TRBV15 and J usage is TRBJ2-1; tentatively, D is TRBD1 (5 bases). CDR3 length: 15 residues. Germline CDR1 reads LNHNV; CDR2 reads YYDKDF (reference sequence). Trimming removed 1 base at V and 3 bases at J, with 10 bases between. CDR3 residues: CATSRGKGHYNEQFF. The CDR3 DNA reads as TGTGCCACCAGCAGAGGTAAAGGACACTACAATGAGCAGTTCTTC.

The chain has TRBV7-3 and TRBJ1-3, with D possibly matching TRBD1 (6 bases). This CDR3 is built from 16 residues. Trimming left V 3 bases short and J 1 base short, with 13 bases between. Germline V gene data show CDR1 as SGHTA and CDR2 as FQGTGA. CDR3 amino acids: CASSLSGGQSGNTIYF. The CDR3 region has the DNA TGTGCCAGCAGCTTGTCGGGGGGCCAGTCTGGAAACACCATATATTTT. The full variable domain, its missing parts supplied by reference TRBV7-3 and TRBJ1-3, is GAGVSQTPSNKVTEKGKYVELRCDPISGHTALYWYRQSLGQGPEFLIYFQGTGAADDSGLPNDRFFAVRPEGSVSTLKIQRTERGDSAVYLCASSLSGGQSGNTIYFGEGSWLTVV.

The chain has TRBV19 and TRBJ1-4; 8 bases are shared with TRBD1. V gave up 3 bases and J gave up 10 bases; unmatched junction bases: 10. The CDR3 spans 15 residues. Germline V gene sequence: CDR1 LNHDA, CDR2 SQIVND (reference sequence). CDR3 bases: TGTGCCAGTAGTATTAATCGGCAGGGGGCAGGAAAACTGTTTTTT. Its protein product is CASSINRQGAGKLFF.

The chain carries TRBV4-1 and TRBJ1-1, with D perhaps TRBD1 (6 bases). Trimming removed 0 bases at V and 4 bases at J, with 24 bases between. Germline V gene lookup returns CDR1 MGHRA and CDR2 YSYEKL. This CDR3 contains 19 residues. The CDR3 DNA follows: TGCGCCAGCAGCCAAGAGCACACACAGGGTTTGCCTCTGGGCACTGAAGCTTTCTTT. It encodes CASSQEHTQGLPLGTEAFF.

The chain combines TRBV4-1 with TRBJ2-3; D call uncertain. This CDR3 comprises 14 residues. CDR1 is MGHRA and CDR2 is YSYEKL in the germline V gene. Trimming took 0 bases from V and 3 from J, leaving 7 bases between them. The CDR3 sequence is CASSQDPSTDTQYF. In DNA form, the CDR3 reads TGCGCCAGCAGCCAAGACCCTAGTACAGATACGCAGTATTTT.

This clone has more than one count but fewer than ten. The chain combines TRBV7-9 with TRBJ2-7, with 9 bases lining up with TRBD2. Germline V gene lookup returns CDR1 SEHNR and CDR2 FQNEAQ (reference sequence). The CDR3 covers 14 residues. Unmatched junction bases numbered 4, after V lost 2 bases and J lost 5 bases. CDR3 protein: CASSLISGSDEQYF. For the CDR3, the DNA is TGTGCCAGCAGCTTAATTAGCGGGAGCGACGAGCAGTACTTC.

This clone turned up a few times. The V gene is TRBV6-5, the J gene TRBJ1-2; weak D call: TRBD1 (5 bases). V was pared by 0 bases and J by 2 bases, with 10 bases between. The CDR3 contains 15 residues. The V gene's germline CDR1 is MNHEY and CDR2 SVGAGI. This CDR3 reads CASSYSKGANYGYTF. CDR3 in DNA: TGTGCCAGCAGTTACTCGAAAGGGGCCAACTATGGCTACACCTTC.

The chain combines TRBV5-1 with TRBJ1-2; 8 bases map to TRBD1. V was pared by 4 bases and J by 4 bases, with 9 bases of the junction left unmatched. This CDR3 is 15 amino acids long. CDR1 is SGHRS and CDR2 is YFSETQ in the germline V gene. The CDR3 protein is CASSRETGEVYGYTF. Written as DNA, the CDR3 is TGCGCCAGCAGCCGGGAGACAGGGGAGGTCTATGGCTACACCTTC.

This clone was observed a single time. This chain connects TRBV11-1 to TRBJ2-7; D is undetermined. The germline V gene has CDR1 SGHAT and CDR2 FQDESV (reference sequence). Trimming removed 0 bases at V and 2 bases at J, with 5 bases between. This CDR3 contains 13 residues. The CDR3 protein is CASSLAGAYEQYF. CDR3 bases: TGTGCCAGCAGCTTAGCGGGCGCCTACGAGCAGTACTTC.

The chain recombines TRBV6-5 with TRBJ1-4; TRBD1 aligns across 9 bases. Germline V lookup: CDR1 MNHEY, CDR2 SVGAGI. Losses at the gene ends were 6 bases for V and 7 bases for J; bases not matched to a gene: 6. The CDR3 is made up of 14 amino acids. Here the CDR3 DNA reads TGTGCCAGCAGCCGGGACAGGGAGGGTGAAAAACTGTTTTTT. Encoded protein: CASSRDREGEKLFF.

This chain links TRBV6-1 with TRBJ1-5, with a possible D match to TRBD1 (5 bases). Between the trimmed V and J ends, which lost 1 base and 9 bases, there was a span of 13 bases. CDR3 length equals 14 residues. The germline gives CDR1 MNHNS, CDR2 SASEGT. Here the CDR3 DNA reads TGTGCCAGCAGTGAAGGGCGGGGACTAGGGCCCCAGCATTTT. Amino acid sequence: CASSEGRGLGPQHF.

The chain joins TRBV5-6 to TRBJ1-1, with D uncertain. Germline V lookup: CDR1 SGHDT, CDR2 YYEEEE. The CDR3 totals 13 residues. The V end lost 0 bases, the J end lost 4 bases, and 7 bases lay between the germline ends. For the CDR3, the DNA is TGTGCCAGCAGCTTGGCAGATCTCACTGAAGCTTTCTTT. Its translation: CASSLADLTEAFF.

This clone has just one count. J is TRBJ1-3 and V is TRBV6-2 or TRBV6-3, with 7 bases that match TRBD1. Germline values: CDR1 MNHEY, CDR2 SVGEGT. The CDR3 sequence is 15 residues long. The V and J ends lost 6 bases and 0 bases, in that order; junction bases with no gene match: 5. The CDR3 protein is CASSRGQYSGNTIYF. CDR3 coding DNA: TGTGCCAGCAGCCGGGGACAGTACTCTGGAAACACCATATATTTT.

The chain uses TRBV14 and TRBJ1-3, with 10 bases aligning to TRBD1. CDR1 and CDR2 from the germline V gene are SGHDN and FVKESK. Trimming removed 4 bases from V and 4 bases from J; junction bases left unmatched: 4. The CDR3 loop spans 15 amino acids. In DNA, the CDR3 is TGTGCCAGCAGCCCCGACAGGGGGCCAGGAAACACCATATATTTT. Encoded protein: CASSPDRGPGNTIYF.

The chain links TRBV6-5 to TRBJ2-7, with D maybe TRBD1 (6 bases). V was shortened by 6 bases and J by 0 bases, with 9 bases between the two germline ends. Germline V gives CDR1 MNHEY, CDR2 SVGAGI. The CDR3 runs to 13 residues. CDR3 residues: CASRTGASYEQYF. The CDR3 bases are TGTGCCAGCAGGACAGGAGCCTCCTACGAGCAGTACTTC.

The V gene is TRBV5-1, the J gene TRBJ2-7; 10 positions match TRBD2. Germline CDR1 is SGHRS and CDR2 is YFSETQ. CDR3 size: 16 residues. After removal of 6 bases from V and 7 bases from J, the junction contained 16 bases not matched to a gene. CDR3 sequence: CASTRGAGGPSDEQYF. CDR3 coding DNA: TGCGCCAGCACCAGGGGAGCGGGAGGGCCCTCTGATGAGCAGTACTTC.

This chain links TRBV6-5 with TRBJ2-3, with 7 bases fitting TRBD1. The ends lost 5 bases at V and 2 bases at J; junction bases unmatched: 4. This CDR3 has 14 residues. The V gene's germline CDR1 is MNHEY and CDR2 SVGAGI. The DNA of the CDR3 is TGTGCCAGCAGTAGGGGGCGGCCCACAGATACGCAGTATTTT. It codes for CASSRGRPTDTQYF.